This T cell receptor beta chain was observed in a study of blood T cell repertoires in COVID-19 (dated by TCRdb to 2018 to 2021). As for the study more broadly: The collaborator samples originated in the United States, Italy and Spain and spanned the acute and convalescent phases of COVID-19. Nearly every sample came with metadata listing a de-identified subject ID, COVID-19 status, age in years and sex. Deeply sampled blood TCRbeta repertoires from subjects exposed to, actively infected with, or recovered from COVID-19 were included in the dataset. The material from the prospective study consisted of cDNA or gDNA derived from T cells, B-cell-depleted T cells, or PBMCs. Where available, HLA class I and class II types were taken from metadata supplied by the sample provider and were not determined by assay-based typing. A freely available public database, intended as a resource for researchers studying the immune response to SARS-CoV-2, is where the repertoires were released. The samples were drawn from the first 160 participants of the ongoing ImmuneRACE study and from more than 1,000 subjects provided by 6 global collaborators. Paper-wide results and their limitations: The amount of clinical and demographic metadata varied by source and participant and was provided uncurated.

Via the germline V gene, CDR1 is ENHRY and CDR2 SYGVKD. After removal of 0 bases from V and 5 bases from J, the junction retains 14 bases not matched to a gene. From cysteine to phenylalanine, the CDR3 is 18 amino acids long. The CDR3 DNA has 54 bases and is translated from base 1. TCRbeta CDR3 regions were amplified from genomic DNA by means of the immunoSEQ Assay, a bias-controlled multiplex PCR. The original methods were these. The number of nucleated cells in each sample was estimated from the amplification of reference gene primers within the assay. To quantify the absolute abundance of each unique TCRbeta CDR3 rearrangement, sequence reads were collapsed and filtered. Productive Simpson clonality was computed per sample as the square root of Simpson's diversity index over productive rearrangements. TCRdb mirrors the immuneACCESS table, restricted to in-frame sequences. Some clones are absent from its copies; in checked studies, under half trace to an unresolved V gene, and the reason for the others is unknown. Clone size and V and J calls were adopted from that table, with D and trimming inferred from the DNA. The sample table lists around 150,000 clones, less than 85% of them with a count of one. The biggest ten clones account for 5.5% to 7% of the sample.

As for this clone: Its antigen is not yet known. No quality values exist for individual bases; no much larger clone is one base distant.

Whole blood was collected in K2EDTA tubes by collaborating institutions according to the institutions' own protocols. For TCRbeta analysis, collaborator samples were shipped as frozen whole blood, as isolated PBMCs, or as DNA extracted from either sample type. The sample comprised peripheral blood. The sequence derives from a human donor in a cohort sampled during active COVID-19. Here the chain combines TRBV10-3 and TRBJ2-5, and TRBD2 aligns with 8 junction nucleotides. Here is the DNA: TGTGCCATCAGTGAGTCTGGCGGGGGGCCCACGACTTTTGAGACCCAGTACTTC. This gives the protein CAISESGGGPTTFETQYF.